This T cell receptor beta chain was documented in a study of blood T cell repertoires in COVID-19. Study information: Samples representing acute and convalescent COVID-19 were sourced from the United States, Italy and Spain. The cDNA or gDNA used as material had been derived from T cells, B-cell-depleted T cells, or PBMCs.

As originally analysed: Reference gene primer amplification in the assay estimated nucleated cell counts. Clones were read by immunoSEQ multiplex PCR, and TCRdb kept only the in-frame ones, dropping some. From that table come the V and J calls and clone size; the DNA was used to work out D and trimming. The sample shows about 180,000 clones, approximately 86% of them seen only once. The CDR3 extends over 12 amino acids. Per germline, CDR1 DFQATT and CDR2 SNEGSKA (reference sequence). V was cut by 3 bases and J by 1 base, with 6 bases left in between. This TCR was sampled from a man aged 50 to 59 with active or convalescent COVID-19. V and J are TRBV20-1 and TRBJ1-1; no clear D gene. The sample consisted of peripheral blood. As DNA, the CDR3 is TGCAGTGCTAGTGAGGCGAACACTGAAGCTTTCTTT. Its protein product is CSASEANTEAFF.